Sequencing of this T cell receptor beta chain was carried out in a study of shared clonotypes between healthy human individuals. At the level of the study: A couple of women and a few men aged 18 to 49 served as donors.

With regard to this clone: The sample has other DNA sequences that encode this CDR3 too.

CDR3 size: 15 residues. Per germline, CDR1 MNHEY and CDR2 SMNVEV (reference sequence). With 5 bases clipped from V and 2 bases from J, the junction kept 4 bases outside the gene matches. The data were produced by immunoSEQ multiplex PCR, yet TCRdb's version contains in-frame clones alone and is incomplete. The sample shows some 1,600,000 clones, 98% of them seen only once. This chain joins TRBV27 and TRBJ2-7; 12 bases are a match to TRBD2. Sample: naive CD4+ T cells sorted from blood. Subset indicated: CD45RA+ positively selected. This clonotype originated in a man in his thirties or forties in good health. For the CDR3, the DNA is TGTGCCAGCAGTCCGGGACTAGCGGGTACCTACGAGCAGTACTTC. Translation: CASSPGLAGTYEQYF.